Listed below are T cell receptor beta chains from one sample, sequenced in a study of cytomegalovirus exposure and HLA in healthy donors. Sequencing was performed with immunoSEQ multiplex PCR; in TCRdb, only in-frame clones are kept and a portion is missing. The data show around 130,000 clones, around 73% seen once. The material sequenced was PBMCs. These receptors were collected from a human donor in good health. Both conserved end residues are part of each CDR3. The D gene is left open where the match is weak. Rows may omit the clone size; those that give it use once, few, many or a size class.

clone_size d_call j_call v_call cdr3_nt cdr3_aa
NA TRBD1 TRBJ2-7 TRBV9 TGTGCCAGCAGCAAGGACAGGGTCTCCTACGAGCAGTACTTC CASSKDRVSYEQYF
NA NA TRBJ2-3 TRBV7-3 TGTGCCAGCAGCCCCATCCTGCGGGCAGATACGCAGTATTTT CASSPILRADTQYF
NA TRBD1 TRBJ1-6 TRBV7-8 TGTGCCAGCAGCTCGACAGGGAATAATTCACCCCTCCACTTT CASSSTGNNSPLHF
once NA TRBJ2-1 TRBV28 TGTGCCAGCAGGCTAGCGACCTACAATGAGCAGTTCTTC CASRLATYNEQFF
NA NA TRBJ2-7 TRBV7-3 TGTGCCAGCAGCTCTAACTACGAGCAGTACTTC CASSSNYEQYF
NA TRBD1 TRBJ2-1 TRBV7-9 TGTGCCAGCAGCTTGACAGGGACGGAATACAATGAGCAGTTCTTC CASSLTGTEYNEQFF
NA NA TRBJ2-2 TRBV7-9 TGTTCCAGCACCTCCTTTTCGGGGAACACCGGGGAGCTGTTTTTT CSSTSFSGNTGELFF
NA TRBD1 TRBJ1-1 TRBV5-4 TGTGCCAGCAGCTTGGGGGCAGGGGGCTATTCGGGGGCTTTCTTT CASSLGAGGYSGAFF
NA TRBD2 TRBJ2-1 TRBV4-1 TGCGCCAGCAGCTTTACCGGGACTAGCCAATTCAATGAGCAGTTCTTC CASSFTGTSQFNEQFF
NA NA TRBJ1-4 TRBV9 TGTGCCAGCAGCCGTGTTGGCGGCGGGACTGAAAAACTGTTTTTT CASSRVGGGTEKLFF
NA TRBD2 TRBJ2-7 TRBV7-9 TGTGCCAGCAGCTCCTGGCAAAGGGCGGGGGTCAGGTACGAGCAGTACTTC CASSSWQRAGVRYEQYF
NA TRBD1 TRBJ1-6 TRBV7-8 TGTGCCAGCAGCTTAGATAGGACAGGCCTCAATTCACCCCTCCACTTT CASSLDRTGLNSPLHF
NA NA TRBJ2-7 TRBV6-5 TGTGCCAGCAGTACTCAACCCTCCTACGAGCAGTACTTC CASSTQPSYEQYF
NA TRBD1 TRBJ2-5 TRBV30 TGTGCCTGGAGGGGTACAGGGGGGGAGACCCAGTACTTC CAWRGTGGETQYF
NA TRBD1 TRBJ1-4 TRBV7-9 TGTGCCAGCAGCGGATCCGGGACAGGGTATGAAAAACTGTTTTTT CASSGSGTGYEKLFF
NA NA TRBJ2-7 TRBV28 TGTGCCAGCAGTTTATTGGCCTCTCCCTACGAGCAGTACTTC CASSLLASPYEQYF
few TRBD1 TRBJ1-4 TRBV6-1 TGTGCCAGCAGTGTGAGACAGGGGGCGCCTAATGAAAAACTGTTTTTT CASSVRQGAPNEKLFF
NA NA TRBJ2-2 TRBV7-2 TGTGCCAGCAGCGACAGGCTCTCCGGGGAGCTGTTTTTT CASSDRLSGELFF
NA NA TRBJ2-5 TRBV7-2 TGTGCCAGCAGCTTAGCTAGTAGGGCAGGGTACCAAGAGACCCAGTACTTC CASSLASRAGYQETQYF
few NA TRBJ2-5 TRBV5-4 TGTGCCAGCAGCTCGCCGACAGTTCAGGAGACCCAGTACTTC CASSSPTVQETQYF
NA NA TRBJ1-4 TRBV11-2 TGTGCCAGCAGCTTAGGAGAGCGGGGTAATGAAAAACTGTTTTTT CASSLGERGNEKLFF
NA TRBD2 TRBJ2-7 TRBV19 TGTGCCAGTAGTATAGATCTCCCCTCCCGGGGGGGGTCCTACGAGCAGTACTTC CASSIDLPSRGGSYEQYF
once NA TRBJ1-2 TRBV5-5 TGTGCCAGCAGCCGTCCAGGGAGGACAAACTATGGCTACACCTTC CASSRPGRTNYGYTF
NA TRBD1 TRBJ2-1 TRBV10-2 TGCGCCAGCTCGGCAGGGGGCCATGAGCAGTTCTTC CASSAGGHEQFF
few TRBD1 TRBJ1-2 TRBV10-3 TGTGCCATCAATCTCGGGACAGGGGGAAGGTTCGGCTACACCTTC CAINLGTGGRFGYTF
few NA TRBJ1-3 TRBV21-1 TGTGCCAGCACCCACTCTAATCTCAGGTCGCCGGACACCATATATTTT CASTHSNLRSPDTIYF
NA NA TRBJ1-2 TRBV4-1 TGCGCCAGCAGCCAAGTCACAGCCTATGGCTACACCTTC CASSQVTAYGYTF
NA TRBD1 TRBJ2-3 TRBV9 TGTGCCAGCAGCGTAGGAGGGGGCGGCACAGATACGCAGTATTTT CASSVGGGGTDTQYF
NA NA TRBJ1-3 TRBV6-5 TGTGCCAGCAGTCCCGGAGTGGGAGCTGGAAACACCATATATTTT CASSPGVGAGNTIYF
NA TRBD2 TRBJ2-1 TRBV30 TGTGCCTGGAGTCCAAGGGCGGGAGTTTATGATGAGCAGTTCTTC CAWSPRAGVYDEQFF
NA NA TRBJ2-1 TRBV27 TGTGCCAGCAGGAATAGTCGCTACAATGAGCAGTTCTTC CASRNSRYNEQFF